This TCR beta chain was identified during a study of cytomegalovirus exposure and HLA in healthy donors. 60 Vbeta and 13 Jbeta primers were used in PCR. The assay was immunoSEQ multiplex PCR, and TCRdb's table has in-frame clones only and misses some. The sample gives some 110,000 clones, over 65% of which show up once; about 9.9% is in the top ten. The V gene's germline CDR1 is SGHVS and CDR2 FQNEAQ. Trimming shortened V by 1 base and J by 15 bases, and 16 bases separated the two germline ends. This CDR3 region has 13 residues. This sequence joins TRBV7-8 and TRBJ2-1; a possible D gene is TRBD2 (5 bases). Sequenced: PBMCs. The TCR sequence derives from a woman between 45 and 60 years old in good health and CMV-seropositive. The CDR3 region is CASSLVYGSVAFF. The CDR3 nucleotides read TGTGCCAGCAGCTTAGTGTACGGTAGCGTGGCGTTCTTC.